The clone carrying this TCR beta chain came up many times. Its matching antigen is unknown. The time point here: newly diagnosed GD, antithyroid drugs for less than 3 months. PBMCs provided the RNA from which the TCR library was made. Patients were from an endocrinology department in Xi'an, China. V gave up 2 bases and J gave up 5 bases, with 18 bases separating them. CDR3 length: 16 residues. Germline-derived CDR1 and CDR2 are SEHNR and FQNEAQ (reference sequence). These data originate in a study of regulatory T cells in long-lasting Graves disease. Building of the TCR beta libraries involved iRepertoire HTBI primers and Arm-PCR of CDR3 regions. TCRdb processed the multiplex PCR reads anew with MiXCR; each CDR3 protein has one entry. The sample yields around 420,000 distinct CDR3 sequences, less than 20% seen once. Study findings and constraints: Persistent cases of Graves' showed reduced TCR diversity relative to newly diagnosed patients. Since the sample size was small, accuracy may have been reduced.

The TCR comes from a female donor with Graves disease. The sample was peripheral blood mononuclear cells (PBMCs), taken at new diagnosis, from a patient treated with antithyroid drugs. V is TRBV7-9 and J is TRBJ1-1, with D maybe TRBD1 (5 bases). The CDR3 bases are TGTGCCAGCAGCTTAAGGTACGGGAGACGGACAACTGAAGCTTTCTTT. It translates to CASSLRYGRRTTEAFF.